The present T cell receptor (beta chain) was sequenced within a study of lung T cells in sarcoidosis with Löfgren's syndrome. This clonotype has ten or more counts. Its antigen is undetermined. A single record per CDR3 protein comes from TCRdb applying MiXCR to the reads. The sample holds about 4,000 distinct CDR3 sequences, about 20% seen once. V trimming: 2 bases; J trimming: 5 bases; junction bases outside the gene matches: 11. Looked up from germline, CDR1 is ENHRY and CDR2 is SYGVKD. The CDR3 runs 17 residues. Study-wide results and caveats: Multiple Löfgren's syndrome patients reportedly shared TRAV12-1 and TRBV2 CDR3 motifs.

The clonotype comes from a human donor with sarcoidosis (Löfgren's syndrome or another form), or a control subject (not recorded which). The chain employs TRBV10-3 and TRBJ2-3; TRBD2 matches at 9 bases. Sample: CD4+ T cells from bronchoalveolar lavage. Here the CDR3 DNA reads TGTGCCATCAGTGAGCAGGGGCCTAGCGGGGAAAAAGATACGCAGTATTTT. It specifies CAISEQGPSGEKDTQYF.